One and the same sample provided the 7 T cell receptor beta chains below, sequenced in a study of T cell responses to AZD1222 COVID-19 vaccine (dated by TCRdb to the early 2020s). Reading the label with the study, this specimen's time point is: about 28 days (+/-7) after the second vaccine dose. Receptors were amplified or captured by the immunoSEQ multiplex PCR assay. What TCRdb holds here is the immuneACCESS table cut down to in-frame rearrangements. Part of the clones is not present; checked against another copy, under half of the missing clones reflect an unresolved V gene, and the others are unexplained. For this sample there are 120,000 or so clones; roughly 92% appear just once. Of the sample, almost 2.5% is held by the ten largest clones. Material: peripheral blood, obtained 28 days after the second AZD1222 dose. Receptor source: an adult who received the AZD1222 COVID-19 vaccine.

The genes are TRBV6-4 and TRBJ2-1; TRBD2 matches 13 bases. The CDR3 is made up of 16 amino acids. Germline V gene lookup returns CDR1 MRHNA and CDR2 SNTAGT. The J segment lost 8 bases and the V segment lost 0 bases, leaving 4 bases of the junction unmatched. CDR3: CASSDSTSGGADEQFF. DNA for the CDR3: TGTGCCAGCAGTGACTCTACTAGCGGGGGGGCAGATGAGCAGTTCTTC.

The chain joins TRBV7-9 to TRBJ2-7; unclear D gene. This CDR3 has 13 amino acids. V dropped 2 bases and J dropped 3 bases, with 8 bases sitting between them. Looked up from germline, CDR1 is SEHNR and CDR2 is FQNEAQ (reference sequence). CDR3 sequence: CASSLSPNYEQYF. The CDR3 nucleotides are TGTGCCAGCAGCTTATCCCCCAACTACGAGCAGTACTTC.

The gene calls are TRBV6-6 and TRBJ1-1; D gene ambiguous. Trimming took 3 bases from V and 1 from J, leaving 15 bases between them. The length of the CDR3 is 16 residues. The germline V gene has CDR1 MNHNY and CDR2 SVGAGI (reference sequence). CDR3 nucleotides: TGTGCCAGCAGTTATTTATTAAGCCGACCGAACACTGAAGCTTTCTTT. It yields the protein CASSYLLSRPNTEAFF.

The chain has TRBV2 and TRBJ2-7; D not certain. Trimming took off 7 bases at V and 0 bases at J, with 19 bases between the two ends. The CDR3 is 16 residues long. CDR1 and CDR2 (germline): SNHLY, FYNNEI. The CDR3 bases are TGTGCCAGCACCCTCTCGGTAGGGATTGGCTCCTACGAGCAGTACTTC. Amino acids: CASTLSVGIGSYEQYF.

The CDR3: CASSPQPPDRKLFF. The CDR3 DNA is TGTGCCAGCAGCCCCCAACCTCCCGACAGGAAACTGTTTTTT. The chain carries TRBV5-4 and TRBJ1-4, with TRBD1 as a possible D gene (6 bases). The V gene's germline CDR1 is SGHNT and CDR2 YYREEE (reference sequence). This CDR3 contains 14 residues. The ends were cut back, 4 bases at V and 11 bases at J, with 18 bases in the middle.

The rearrangement links TRBV7-8 to TRBJ2-7; 9 positions agree with TRBD2. The CDR3 has 15 amino acids. Germline values: CDR1 SGHVS, CDR2 FQNEAQ. V shed 3 bases and J 2 bases; nucleotides not matched to a gene: 5. CDR3 sequence reads: CASSLIAGAPYEQYF. CDR3 nucleotides: TGTGCCAGCAGCTTGATAGCGGGGGCCCCCTACGAGCAGTACTTC.

The gene calls are TRBV4-2 and TRBJ2-1; D is ambiguous. With 0 bases removed from V and 0 bases from J, the gap between germline ends came to 6 bases. CDR1 and CDR2 (germline): LGHNA, YNFKEQ. The CDR3 consists of 15 residues. DNA for the CDR3: TGTGCCAGCAGCCAAGATGCAAGCTCCTACAATGAGCAGTTCTTC. This encodes CASSQDASSYNEQFF.